A selection of T cell receptor beta chains follows, all from one sample in a study of T cells in Graves' hyperthyroidism and ophthalmopathy. MiXCR was run by TCRdb on the multiplex PCR reads, yielding one entry per CDR3 protein. This sample yields 300,000 or so distinct CDR3 sequences, of which roughly 21% are seen a single time; around half belongs to the top ten. Sequencing was performed on blood. The source of these receptors is a woman aged 50 to 60 with Graves' hyperthyroidism. The CDR3 runs from the conserved cysteine through the conserved F or W. The order of the fields is J gene, V gene, D gene, clone size, CDR3 protein, CDR3 DNA. D genes are given only for firm matches. Clone size, where shown, is once, few, many, or a class for clones that have expanded.

J gene: TRBJ2-1; V gene: TRBV12-5; D gene: TRBD2; clone size: many; CDR3 protein: CASGFGGFNNEQFF; CDR3 DNA: TGTGCTAGTGGTTTCGGGGGGTTCAACAATGAGCAGTTCTTC
J gene: TRBJ2-5; V gene: TRBV28; D gene: .; clone size: .; CDR3 protein: CASIGTPYTQETQYF; CDR3 DNA: TGTGCCAGCATTGGGACCCCCTATACCCAAGAGACCCAGTACTTC
J gene: TRBJ1-2; V gene: TRBV20-1; D gene: TRBD1; clone size: .; CDR3 protein: CSASTGGYYGYTF; CDR3 DNA: TGCAGTGCTTCGACAGGGGGATACTATGGCTACACCTTC
J gene: TRBJ2-3; V gene: TRBV20-1; D gene: TRBD2; clone size: once; CDR3 protein: CSARGLAGSVYTQYF; CDR3 DNA: TGCAGTGCTAGGGGACTAGCGGGAAGTGTATATACGCAGTATTTT
J gene: TRBJ2-3; V gene: TRBV16; D gene: .; clone size: .; CDR3 protein: CASSQGAVTDTQYF; CDR3 DNA: TGTGCCAGCAGCCAAGGGGCGGTCACAGATACGCAGTATTTT
J gene: TRBJ1-5; V gene: TRBV19; D gene: TRBD1; clone size: .; CDR3 protein: CASSIGGTGRKNSNQPQHF; CDR3 DNA: TGTGCCAGTAGTATAGGCGGGACAGGGCGAAAGAATAGCAATCAGCCCCAGCATTTT
J gene: TRBJ2-7; V gene: TRBV20-1; D gene: .; clone size: many; CDR3 protein: CSAPGQARTEQYF; CDR3 DNA: TGCAGTGCTCCCGGCCAGGCGCGTACCGAGCAGTACTTC
J gene: TRBJ2-7; V gene: TRBV13; D gene: .; clone size: many; CDR3 protein: CASSLKQGEQYF; CDR3 DNA: TGTGCCAGCAGCTTAAAGCAGGGGGAGCAGTACTTC
J gene: TRBJ2-1; V gene: TRBV6-1; D gene: .; clone size: many; CDR3 protein: CASRALSSYNEQFF; CDR3 DNA: TGTGCCAGCAGAGCCTTAAGCTCCTACAATGAGCAGTTCTTC
J gene: TRBJ2-7; V gene: TRBV5-5; D gene: .; clone size: many; CDR3 protein: CASSLDTLGTYEQYF; CDR3 DNA: TGTGCCAGCAGCTTGGACACGTTAGGGACCTACGAGCAGTACTTC
J gene: TRBJ1-5; V gene: TRBV6-9; D gene: .; clone size: once; CDR3 protein: CASSFPPQVSGNQPQHF; CDR3 DNA: TGTGCCAGCAGTTTTCCTCCGCAAGTGAGTGGCAATCAGCCCCAGCATTTT